The present TCR beta chain was sequenced within a study of blood T cell repertoires in COVID-19. CDR3 length: 14 amino acids. The germline V gene has CDR1 MGHRA and CDR2 YSYEKL. Trimming left V 3 bases short and J 1 base short, with 9 bases between. Data came from immunoSEQ multiplex PCR; TCRdb stores just in-frame clones and leaves some out. The sample contains 200,000 to 300,000 clones, around 88% of which appear only once. The receptor was isolated from a man aged 30 to 45 with active or convalescent COVID-19. The chain recombines TRBV4-1 with TRBJ2-5; tentatively, D is TRBD1 (5 bases). Sequencing used peripheral blood. The CDR3 region is CASSQGHAQETQYF. In DNA form, the CDR3 reads TGCGCCAGCAGCCAGGGGCACGCCCAAGAGACCCAGTACTTC.